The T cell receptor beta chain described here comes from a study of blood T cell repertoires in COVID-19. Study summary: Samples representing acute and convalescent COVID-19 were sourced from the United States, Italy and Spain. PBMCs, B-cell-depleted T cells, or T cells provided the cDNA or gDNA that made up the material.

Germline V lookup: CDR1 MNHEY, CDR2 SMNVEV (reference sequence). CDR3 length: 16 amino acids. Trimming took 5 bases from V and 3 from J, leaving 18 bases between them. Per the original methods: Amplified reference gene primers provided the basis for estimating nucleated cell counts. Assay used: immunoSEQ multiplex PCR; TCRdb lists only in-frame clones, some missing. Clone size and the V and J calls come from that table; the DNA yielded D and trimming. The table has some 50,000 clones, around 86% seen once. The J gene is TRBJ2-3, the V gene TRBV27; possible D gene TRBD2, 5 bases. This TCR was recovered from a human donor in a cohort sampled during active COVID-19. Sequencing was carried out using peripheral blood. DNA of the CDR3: TGTGCCAGCAGTCCAAACCGGGGTCAAGGAACAGATACGCAGTATTTT. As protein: CASSPNRGQGTDTQYF.